The rows below give T cell receptor beta chains drawn from one sample of a study of blood T cell repertoires in COVID-19. TCRdb's table, derived via immunoSEQ multiplex PCR, lists solely in-frame clones and lacks some. The table lists more than 60,000 clones, around 90% of them singletons. Sequencing input: peripheral blood. The origin of the receptors is a man aged 45-65 years with acute or convalescent COVID-19. The CDR3 runs from the conserved cysteine through the conserved F or W. A D gene is named only where the DNA matches it firmly. Size tells how often a clone was seen (once, few, many) or the class of an expanded clone, and some rows leave it out.

>.|TRBJ2-7|TRBV3-1/TRBV3-2|TRBD2
TGTGCCAGCAGCCAAAATCGGGAGCGGGGAAACTACGAGCAGTACTTC
CASSQNRERGNYEQYF
>.|TRBJ2-1|TRBV19|TRBD2
TGTGCCAGTAGTAAAACCGGGTCATCGCTGGGACTAGCGGGAGCCTCCTACAATGAGCAGTTCTTC
CASSKTGSSLGLAGASYNEQFF
>.|TRBJ1-5|TRBV25-1|TRBD1
TGTGCCAGCAGTGGACAGGGCGGCAATCAGCCCCAGCATTTT
CASSGQGGNQPQHF
>.|TRBJ2-3|TRBV29-1|.
TGCAGCGGAACCGTTAACGGCGTGAGGGCGGATACGCAGTATTTT
CSGTVNGVRADTQYF
>once|TRBJ2-3|TRBV30|TRBD2
TGTGCCTGGAGTGTGGGCGGGAGATTGGAGGATACGCAGTATTTT
CAWSVGGRLEDTQYF
>.|TRBJ1-1|TRBV27|TRBD1
TGTGCCAGCAGTTTCGGGACAGTGAACACTGAAGCTTTCTTT
CASSFGTVNTEAFF
>.|TRBJ1-1|TRBV6-5|.
TGTGCCAGCAGTTACGAAACAGGGAACACTGAAGCTTTCTTT
CASSYETGNTEAFF
>.|TRBJ1-5|TRBV18|TRBD1
TGTGCCAGCTCACGCGGACAGGATACGGGGCCCCAGCATTTT
CASSRGQDTGPQHF
>.|TRBJ2-4|TRBV5-1|.
TGCGCCAGCAGCTCCTCTCAACATAGCGGTACAAACATTCAGTACTTC
CASSSSQHSGTNIQYF
>.|TRBJ1-1|TRBV6-5|TRBD1
TGTGCCAGCACCTTACAGGGGAGCACTGAAGCTTTCTTT
CASTLQGSTEAFF
>.|TRBJ2-5|TRBV4-2|TRBD1
TGTGCCAGCAGCCAAGTGGGACAGGGAAGCCAAGAGACCCAGTACTTC
CASSQVGQGSQETQYF
>.|TRBJ1-5|TRBV19|.
TGTGCCAGTAGCACAGGGATTAGGCAGCCCCAGCATTTT
CASSTGIRQPQHF
>.|TRBJ1-5|TRBV4-1|.
TGCGCCAGCAGCCAGGGGTTTGGACAGAACAATCAGCCCCAGCATTTT
CASSQGFGQNNQPQHF
>once|TRBJ2-3|TRBV2|.
TGTGCCAGCAGTGCTCTAGGAAATACGCAGTATTTT
CASSALGNTQYF
>.|TRBJ1-4|TRBV11-3|.
TGTGCCAGCAGCTTGTCCAAGGGGGTGCTCAATGAAAAACTGTTTTTT
CASSLSKGVLNEKLFF
>.|TRBJ2-3|TRBV6-5|.
TGTGCCAGCAGTCGCGGGACAGCTAGCACAGATACGCAGTATTTT
CASSRGTASTDTQYF
>.|TRBJ1-2|TRBV6-5|TRBD1
TGTGCCAGCAGGCCGGGACAGGGGCTCTATGGCTACACCTTC
CASRPGQGLYGYTF
>.|TRBJ2-5|TRBV27|TRBD2
TGTGCCAGCAGTCAGCGGGGGCACCAAGAGACCCAGTACTTC
CASSQRGHQETQYF
>few|TRBJ2-5|TRBV7-2|TRBD2
TGTGCCAGCAGCTCACAAATTGGACTAGCTGGGGAGACCCAGTACTTC
CASSSQIGLAGETQYF
>.|TRBJ2-3|TRBV4-3|TRBD1
TGCGCCAGCAGCTCGACAGGGGCTGGCACAGATACGCAGTATTTT
CASSSTGAGTDTQYF
>.|TRBJ1-1|TRBV9|.
TGTGCCAGCAGCGTCACAGCGAACACTGAAGCTTTCTTT
CASSVTANTEAFF
>once|TRBJ1-1|TRBV30|.
TGTGCCTGGAGTCGGGGAACCTCGAACACTGAAGCTTTCTTT
CAWSRGTSNTEAFF
>.|TRBJ2-7|TRBV18|TRBD2
TGTGCCAGCTCCGGGACTAGCGGATACGAGCAGTACTTC
CASSGTSGYEQYF